This T cell receptor beta chain is drawn from a study of blood T cell repertoires in COVID-19. Study at large: Italy, Spain and the United States were the sources of the convalescent and acute COVID-19 samples. In each case, the material was cDNA or gDNA derived from T cells, B-cell-depleted T cells, or PBMCs.

The CDR3 consists of 15 residues. J was trimmed by 4 bases and V by 5 bases; bases with no gene match: 7. Germline V gives CDR1 SEHNR, CDR2 FQNEAQ (reference sequence). Per the original data handling: Amplification with reference gene primers provided the estimates of nucleated cell counts. The method was immunoSEQ multiplex PCR; TCRdb's version includes in-frame clones alone and lacks a portion of them. The DNA gave D and trimming, while V, J and clone size come from that table. Here the sample spans 180,000 or so clones, under 80% being singletons. The specimen sequenced was peripheral blood. This sequence was found in a man aged 50-60 years who had recovered from COVID-19. The gene calls are TRBV7-9 and TRBJ1-2; 10 nucleotides line up with TRBD1. CDR3 nucleotides: TGTGCCAGCAGCCCCGGGACAGGGGACATCTATGGCTACACCTTC. Translated: CASSPGTGDIYGYTF.